This entry lists 17 T cell receptor beta chains sequenced from one sample in a study of T cell responses to AZD1222 COVID-19 vaccine. The table came from immunoSEQ multiplex PCR; TCRdb's copy has only in-frame clones and leaves some out. Of 150,000 to 200,000 clones in the sample, almost 95% are singletons; the top ten hold around 9.3%. Sequenced here: peripheral blood, sampled on day 0 of AZD1222 vaccination. Receptors originate from an adult in good health.

The CDR3 is CASSPKSSGANVLTF. The CDR3 DNA follows: TGTGCCAGCAGCCCGAAAAGCTCTGGGGCCAACGTCCTGACTTTC. This chain uses TRBV4-2 with TRBJ2-6; D is uncertain. The CDR3 runs to 15 residues. The germline V gene encodes CDR1 LGHNA and CDR2 YNFKEQ. Trimming removed 4 bases at V and 0 bases at J, with 7 bases between.

The chain employs TRBV14 and TRBJ1-3; possibly TRBD1 for D (6 bases). The V gene's germline CDR1 is SGHDN and CDR2 FVKESK. This CDR3 is built from 15 residues. Trimming shortened V by 1 base and J by 4 bases, and 11 bases separated the two germline ends. The CDR3 region is CASSQVSGAGNTIYF. Here the CDR3 DNA reads TGTGCCAGCAGCCAAGTCTCAGGGGCGGGAAACACCATATATTTT.

The chain employs TRBV5-4 and TRBJ2-1, with 9 positions matching TRBD2. The V segment lost 2 bases and the J segment 4 bases; nucleotides outside the gene matches: 4. The CDR3 loop spans 15 amino acids. Germline-derived CDR1 and CDR2 are SGHNT and YYREEE (reference sequence). The CDR3 DNA sequence: TGTGCCAGCAGCTTTACTGCGGGGGGGTACAATGAGCAGTTCTTC. This gives the protein CASSFTAGGYNEQFF.

The chain links TRBV7-9 to TRBJ1-1; 9 nucleotides align to TRBD1. CDR3 length: 12 residues. In germline, CDR1 is SEHNR, CDR2 FQNEAQ (reference sequence). V lost 5 bases and J lost 8; bases outside the gene matches: 3. The CDR3 loop is CASSQGTGEAFF. DNA of the CDR3: TGTGCCAGCAGCCAAGGGACAGGGGAAGCTTTCTTT.

V usage is TRBV7-2 and J usage is TRBJ1-4; D not resolved. Germline CDR1 reads SGHTA; CDR2 reads FQGNSA. The CDR3 has 14 residues. V was shortened by 3 bases and J by 0 bases, with 5 bases between the two germline ends. The CDR3: CASSFDATNEKLFF. CDR3 in DNA: TGTGCCAGCAGCTTCGATGCAACTAATGAAAAACTGTTTTTT.

The CDR3 protein is CASSFEGSPSRETQYF. Here the CDR3 DNA reads TGTGCCAGCAGCTTCGAGGGATCCCCGAGCCGAGAGACCCAGTACTTC. The gene calls are TRBV7-8 and TRBJ2-5; possibly TRBD2 for D (5 bases). CDR1 is SGHVS, CDR2 FQNEAQ, per germline. Trimming left V 3 bases short and J 4 bases short, with 18 bases between. CDR3 length equals 16 residues.

This clone was picked up one time. V gene TRBV6-2 or TRBV6-3 combines with J gene TRBJ2-1; TRBD2 agrees at 9 bases. Germline CDR1 and CDR2: MNHEY and SVGEGT. The V gene end was trimmed by 0 bases and the J gene end by 3 bases; junction bases not matched to a gene: 0. The CDR3 sequence is 15 residues long. The CDR3 reads CASSYSLAGYNEQFF. In DNA, the CDR3 is TGTGCCAGCAGTTACTCACTAGCGGGCTACAATGAGCAGTTCTTC.

The rearrangement joins TRBV6-5 to TRBJ2-4, with TRBD1 matching 8 bases. Germline CDR1 is MNHEY and CDR2 is SVGAGI. V dropped 5 bases and J dropped 4; count of bases not matched to a gene: 4. The CDR3 covers 14 residues. The CDR3 DNA reads as TGTGCCAGCAGTCCGGACAGGGTAAAAAACATTCAGTACTTC. This codes for CASSPDRVKNIQYF.

The chain employs TRBV9 and TRBJ1-3; weak D call: TRBD1 (5 bases). Trimming stripped 0 bases from V and 4 bases from J, with 11 bases between. This CDR3 is 15 amino acids long. Germline V gene lookup returns CDR1 SGDLS and CDR2 YYNGEE. Here the CDR3 reads CASSVDGGRGNTIYF. The DNA of the CDR3 is TGTGCCAGCAGCGTAGACGGGGGTAGAGGAAACACCATATATTTT.

This chain joins TRBV4-2 and TRBJ1-4; D unresolved. V lost 2 bases to trimming and J lost 5 bases, with 12 bases between them. This CDR3 comprises 15 residues. CDR1 and CDR2 from the germline V gene are LGHNA and YNFKEQ. DNA for the CDR3: TGTGCCAGCAGCCAACGACCGGCGGGGAATGAAAAACTGTTTTTT. The encoded protein is CASSQRPAGNEKLFF.

This chain joins TRBV5-1 and TRBJ1-1, with a tentative D call TRBD1 (6 bases). Trimming took 5 bases from V and 1 from J, leaving 9 bases between them. CDR3 length: 13 residues. In germline, CDR1 is SGHRS, CDR2 YFSETQ. The CDR3 sequence is CASSEQGNTEAFF. The DNA for the CDR3 is TGCGCCAGCAGTGAACAGGGGAACACTGAAGCTTTCTTT.

This rearrangement joins TRBV5-8 to TRBJ1-4; D is ambiguous. Germline lookup yields CDR1 SGHTS and CDR2 YDEGEE. Trimming removed 0 bases at V and 8 bases at J, with 14 bases between. The CDR3 covers 15 residues. CDR3 loop: CASSLGRGEGEKLFF. CDR3 DNA: TGTGCCAGCAGCTTGGGCCGTGGCGAAGGGGAAAAACTGTTTTTT.

J is TRBJ1-5 and V is TRBV10-1; D call uncertain. Trimming removed 10 bases at V and 0 bases at J, with 10 bases between. The CDR3 has 13 residues. Germline CDR1 is WNHNN and CDR2 is SYGVQD (reference sequence). The CDR3 here is CATSSVSNQPQHF. The CDR3 DNA reads TGCGCCACGTCGTCGGTTAGCAATCAGCCCCAGCATTTT.

The V and J genes are TRBV5-1 and TRBJ1-2, with TRBD1 matching 7 bases. Germline lookup yields CDR1 SGHRS and CDR2 YFSETQ. V lost 0 bases, J lost 7 bases, and 3 bases stayed unmatched. The CDR3 is 13 residues long. Written as DNA, the CDR3 is TGCGCCAGCAGCTTGGCCCACAGGGGTGGCTACACCTTC. It specifies CASSLAHRGGYTF.

J is TRBJ2-1 and V is TRBV29-1; D unclear. The CDR3 is made up of 13 amino acids. Trimming removed 8 bases from V and 0 bases from J, with 11 bases in between. Germline V gene data show CDR1 as SQVTM and CDR2 as ANQGSEA. The CDR3 coding sequence is TGCAGCATACGGGTCAGCTCCTACAATGAGCAGTTCTTC. This sequence encodes CSIRVSSYNEQFF.

This clone was recorded only once. DNA for the CDR3: TGTGCCAGCAGTCCCGGGGAGTCGGTCACCGGGGAGCTGTTTTTT. It is translated as CASSPGESVTGELFF. This chain connects TRBV6-2 or TRBV6-3 to TRBJ2-2, with D tentatively TRBD2 (5 bases). The length of the CDR3 is 15 residues. Trimming left V 5 bases short and J 4 bases short, with 14 bases between. The germline V gene has CDR1 MNHEY and CDR2 SVGEGT.

The chain employs TRBV5-1 and TRBJ2-1; TRBD1 matches 7 bases. The CDR3 has 15 residues. In germline, CDR1 is SGHRS, CDR2 YFSETQ. V dropped 4 bases and J dropped 0; count of bases not matched to a gene: 4. CDR3 amino acids: CASSPGQSSYNEQFF. CDR3 DNA sequence: TGCGCCAGCAGCCCGGGACAGTCCTCCTACAATGAGCAGTTCTTC.